This T cell receptor (beta chain) appears in the sequencing data of a study of cytomegalovirus exposure and HLA in healthy donors. Whole-study context: The same platform as the roughly 670 first-cohort repertoires was used for the 120 validation repertoires, a later analysis reported.

Unmatched junction bases numbered 6, after V lost 4 bases and J lost 7 bases. CDR3 size: 14 residues. Germline-derived CDR1 and CDR2 are SGHDN and FVKESK. Findings and limits, study-wide: Listed as cytomegalovirus-associated were 150 to 200 TCR beta chains. The tendency of first-cohort TCR clusters to co-occur in the roughly 130 validation repertoires was the finding of a later analysis.

The protocol was immunoSEQ multiplex PCR, while the TCRdb copy is restricted to in-frame clones and leaves out a portion. The sample has 30,000 to 40,000 clones; about 93% are singletons. Comment on this clone: Its target is unknown.

The rearrangement joins TRBV14 to TRBJ1-2; TRBD1 aligns across 10 bases. The sequenced material came from PBMCs. The sequence derives from a man aged 18 to 35 in good health and CMV-seronegative. The CDR3 DNA is TGTGCCAGCAGCCGGGACAGGGGCAATGGTGGCTACACCTTC. It translates to CASSRDRGNGGYTF.